This T cell receptor (beta chain) was obtained from a study of T-cell reconstitution after alpha-beta-depleted transplantation in children. Looked up from germline, CDR1 is MNHEY and CDR2 is SVGAGI. This CDR3 spans 16 amino acids. Unmatched junction bases numbered 4, after V lost 0 bases and J lost 3 bases. Relative to its sample, this clonotype is medium-sized. Antigen unknown. Unique molecular identifiers tagged the TCRbeta library. Via MiXCR, TCRdb re-called the PCR reads, giving one row per CDR3 protein. The data hold roughly 4,000 distinct CDR3 sequences, with around 12% observed a single time. Broader study findings: Counts and diversity of T cells one year after transplant came mostly from newly produced T cells. Reportedly, only several hundred clones from non-depleted graft cells drove alpha-beta T-cell counts at about two months.

The gene calls are TRBV6-5 and TRBJ2-2, with 7 bases lining up with TRBD2. The source was PBMCs, mostly from graft donor cells, collected 60 days after TCRalphabeta/CD19-depleted stem cell transplant. The origin of this receptor is a male patient between 2 and 9 years old who had a stem cell transplant for acute lymphoblastic leukemia, so the T cells may come from the graft donor. The CDR3, as DNA: TGTGCCAGCAGTTACTCCGGCCTAGCGGACACCGGGGAGCTGTTTTTT. It translates to CASSYSGLADTGELFF.